The 18 T cell receptor beta chains listed next were all sequenced from one sample in a study of identical twins (dated by TCRdb to 2016 to 2018). Library preparation was by 5' RACE. Sequenced using an Illumina HiSeq 2000. TCRdb trimmed the raw reads at Q25, called clones with MiXCR and kept productive beta chains. Every entry covers one CDR3 protein and lists the most common genes and DNA from its rows. Recorded for this sample are about 660,000 distinct CDR3 sequences; 8.6% of them occurred a single time. The ten top clones hold approximately 0.89% of the sample. In addition, the sample was reused for a study of yellow fever vaccine responses in identical twins.

The source material was PBMCs. These receptors all come from a woman younger than 30 in good health.

This clonotype was observed at least ten times. The J gene is TRBJ2-4, the V gene TRBV2; 9 positions match TRBD1. CDR3 length: 17 residues. V gave up 6 bases and J gave up 4 bases; unmatched junction bases: 13. Germline CDR1 and CDR2: SNHLY and FYNNEI. CDR3: CASRGNRQGVPKNIQYF. CDR3 coding DNA: TGTGCCAGCAGGGGCAACCGACAGGGGGTACCAAAAAACATTCAGTACTTC.

The V and J genes are TRBV15 and TRBJ2-5; TRBD1 agrees at 7 bases. Germline CDR1 reads LNHNV; CDR2 reads YYDKDF (reference sequence). With V trimmed by 3 bases and J by 2 bases, 6 bases remained unmatched. The CDR3 runs 15 residues. This chain's CDR3 is CATSRGPGQQETQYF. In DNA, the CDR3 is TGTGCCACCAGCAGGGGCCCGGGACAGCAAGAGACCCAGTACTTC. Full variable domain (rest looked up from reference TRBV15 and TRBJ2-5): DAMVIQNPRYQVTQFGKPVTLSCSQTLNHNVMYWYQQKSSQAPKLLFHYYDKDFNNEADTPDNFQSRRPNTSFCFLDIRSPGLGDTAMYLCATSRGPGQQETQYFGPGTRLLVL.

This clonotype has a handful of counts. J is TRBJ2-3 and V is TRBV2; D may be TRBD2 (6 bases). The CDR3 loop spans 13 amino acids. Germline V gives CDR1 SNHLY, CDR2 FYNNEI. Between the trimmed V and J ends, which lost 5 bases and 5 bases, there was a span of 11 bases. CDR3 nucleotide sequence: TGTGCCAGCAGTCAAGGGACTGAAGATACGCAGTATTTT. Translation: CASSQGTEDTQYF.

There are many counts of this clonotype. The V call is TRBV5-1, the J call TRBJ2-5; D is uncertain. The CDR3 is 14 residues long. Germline V gene sequence: CDR1 SGHRS, CDR2 YFSETQ. V shed 0 bases and J shed 4 bases, with 10 bases lying between them. CDR3 protein: CASSLEGASETQYF. The CDR3 DNA sequence: TGCGCCAGCAGCTTGGAAGGCGCTTCAGAGACCCAGTACTTC.

V and J are TRBV7-2 and TRBJ2-7, with no clear D. CDR1 is SGHTA, CDR2 FQGNSA, per germline. The CDR3 has 12 amino acids. V lost 10 bases to trimming and J lost 0 bases, with 10 bases between them. The CDR3 DNA follows: TGTGCCACCAGTCCAAGCTCCTACGAGCAGTACTTC. It yields the protein CATSPSSYEQYF.

This clonotype has a single count. Possible read error: a much larger clone is one base away. The J gene is TRBJ2-7, the V gene TRBV3-1, with D hard to call. V lost 10 bases and J 0 bases, leaving 28 bases between the germline ends. Germline V gene data show CDR1 as LGHDT and CDR2 as YNNKEL (reference sequence). The length of the CDR3 is 18 residues. DNA for the CDR3: TGTGCCATCAGTTCCCCCCTTCTCGGTCGACCGTTCTCCTACGAGCAGTACTTC. Its protein is CAISSPLLGRPFSYEQYF.

This chain links TRBV12-3 or TRBV12-4 with TRBJ2-3; 10 bases agree with TRBD2. The CDR3 spans 19 residues. V lost 5 bases, J lost 2 bases, and 16 bases stayed unmatched. The CDR3 sequence is CASSRSSGSFRGLTDTQYF. In DNA form, the CDR3 reads TGTGCCAGCAGTCGGTCTAGCGGGAGTTTCAGGGGGCTCACAGATACGCAGTATTTT.

This clonotype was seen a few times. The germline gene is not matched at one end of the junction; a read error may be the cause. The chain couples TRBV20-1 to TRBJ1-6, with TRBD1 as a possible D gene (6 bases). The CDR3 extends over 14 amino acids. The germline V gene encodes CDR1 DFQATT and CDR2 SNEGSKA (reference sequence). The CDR3 region is CSVRPGQEGGPLHF. The DNA of the CDR3 is TGCAGTGTTAGACCGGGTCAGGAGGGGGGACCCCTCCACTTT.

This clonotype was observed a few times. The chain carries TRBV10-3 and TRBJ2-5; TRBD1 agrees at 9 bases. V gave up 2 bases and J gave up 1 base; unmatched junction bases: 2. The CDR3 length is 15 residues. The germline V gene encodes CDR1 ENHRY and CDR2 SYGVKD. For the CDR3, the DNA is TGTGCCATCAGTGAGCCGACAGGGGGCCAAGAGACCCAGTACTTC. Translation gives CAISEPTGGQETQYF.

The chain combines TRBV12-3 or TRBV12-4 with TRBJ2-1; weak D call: TRBD1 (5 bases). Trimming removed 6 bases at V and 10 bases at J, with 16 bases between. CDR3 length: 13 residues. The CDR3 here is CASRNLRGSEQFF. For the CDR3, the DNA is TGTGCCAGCAGGAACCTAAGGGGTAGCGAGCAGTTCTTC.

This clonotype was picked up many times. This chain links TRBV10-3 with TRBJ2-2; perhaps TRBD2 as D (6 bases). Germline V gives CDR1 ENHRY, CDR2 SYGVKD. CDR3 size: 14 residues. Trimming shortened V by 5 bases and J by 6 bases, and 13 bases separated the two germline ends. CDR3 bases: TGTGCCATCAGTTGGGACTCGCAAGCCGGGGAGCTGTTTTTT. This gives the protein CAISWDSQAGELFF.

The rearrangement joins TRBV25-1 to TRBJ2-7; 13 nucleotides agree with TRBD2. This CDR3 contains 17 residues. Germline loops: CDR1 MGHDK, CDR2 SYGVNS. Germline trimming cut 4 bases from V and 0 bases from J; bases unmatched to any gene: 6. The DNA of the CDR3 is TGTGCCAGCAGTGGGCTAACTAGCGGGGGGGACTCCTACGAGCAGTACTTC. It specifies CASSGLTSGGDSYEQYF.

This clonotype was seen a handful of times. The J gene is TRBJ1-1, the V gene TRBV5-5; D is undetermined. Germline V gives CDR1 SGHKS, CDR2 YYEKEE (reference sequence). CDR3 length: 14 residues. V shed 0 bases and J shed 4 bases, with 10 bases lying between them. The CDR3 sequence: CASSLGPVGTEAFF. In DNA, the CDR3 is TGTGCCAGCAGCTTGGGTCCGGTGGGCACTGAAGCTTTCTTT.

The rearrangement links TRBV27 to TRBJ2-6; D remains ambiguous. The V end lost 5 bases, the J end lost 0 bases, and 11 bases lay between the germline ends. The length of the CDR3 is 16 residues. Looked up from germline, CDR1 is MNHEY and CDR2 is SMNVEV (reference sequence). This chain's CDR3 is CASSLLKGSGANVLTF. Here the CDR3 DNA reads TGTGCCAGCAGTCTACTTAAGGGCTCTGGGGCCAACGTCCTGACTTTC.

This clonotype was picked up many times. This chain connects TRBV29-1 to TRBJ2-1, with 12 bases matching TRBD2. Germline CDR1 reads SQVTM; CDR2 reads ANQGSEA. J lost 10 bases, V lost 1 base, and 5 bases had no gene match. This CDR3 is 14 amino acids long. The DNA of the CDR3 is TGCAGCGTTGAAGCTAGCGGGGGGGCCTGGGAGCAGTTCTTC. Its translation: CSVEASGGAWEQFF.

The table lists this clonotype with a few counts. This sequence joins TRBV18 and TRBJ2-1; D uncertain. In germline, CDR1 is KGHSH, CDR2 LQKENI. Trimming stripped 5 bases from V and 7 bases from J, with 12 bases between. This CDR3 has 13 amino acids. For the CDR3, the DNA is TGTGCCAGCTCAGCCAGACCGGATAATGAGCAGTTCTTC. This sequence encodes CASSARPDNEQFF.

This clonotype was observed many times. The J gene is TRBJ2-7, the V gene TRBV5-1; 10 nucleotides align to TRBD2. CDR3 length: 16 residues. The germline V gene encodes CDR1 SGHRS and CDR2 YFSETQ. Trimming cost V 2 bases and J 6 bases; bases outside gene matches: 11. The CDR3 loop reads CASSFEAGSGRSEQYF. CDR3 in DNA: TGCGCCAGCAGCTTTGAAGCCGGTAGCGGGAGGTCCGAGCAGTACTTC. The full variable domain, completed using reference TRBV5-1 and TRBJ2-7, is KAGVTQTPRYLIKTRGQQVTLSCSPISGHRSVSWYQQTPGQGLQFLFEYFSETQRNKGNFPGRFSGRQFSNSRSEMNVSTLELGDSALYLCASSFEAGSGRSEQYFGPGTRLTVT.

The J gene is TRBJ2-7, the V gene TRBV9; 10 bases map to TRBD2. Trimming removed 0 bases from V and 5 bases from J; junction bases left unmatched: 11. CDR1 and CDR2 (germline): SGDLS, YYNGEE. CDR3 size: 17 residues. In DNA, the CDR3 is TGTGCCAGCAGCGTAGACCCCGCTAGCGGGGGACGGAACGAGCAGTACTTC. Translating it yields CASSVDPASGGRNEQYF.